The 22 T cell receptor beta chains presented below share a single source sample, sequenced in a study of OX40 agonist ivuxolimab in advanced cancers. The repertoire was sequenced with immunoSEQ multiplex PCR; TCRdb's copy has only in-frame clones and lacks some. The data contain tens of thousands of clones, about 81% of them singletons. The starting material was CD4+ or CD8+ T cells sorted from blood, obtained in a trial of the OX40 agonist ivuxolimab. The receptor set was obtained from an adult with an advanced solid tumor such as melanoma, head and neck, liver or kidney cancer.

V is TRBV6-5 and J is TRBJ1-3; D perhaps matches TRBD1 (5 bases). V was trimmed by 0 bases and J by 4 bases, leaving 10 bases between them. The CDR3 has 15 residues. Germline CDR1 and CDR2: MNHEY and SVGAGI. The CDR3 here is CASSYSQGDGNTIYF. In DNA form, the CDR3 reads TGTGCCAGCAGTTACTCCCAGGGTGACGGAAACACCATATATTTT.

The chain is built from TRBV7-3 and TRBJ2-1, with no clear D. V was shortened by 5 bases and J by 9 bases, with 17 bases between the two germline ends. Germline V gene sequence: CDR1 SGHTA, CDR2 FQGTGA. The CDR3 is 14 amino acids. CDR3 residues: CASSPSSRLGEQFF. The CDR3 region has the DNA TGTGCCAGCAGCCCTTCTTCCCGGCTGGGTGAGCAGTTCTTC.

V and J are TRBV5-4 and TRBJ1-3, with unresolved D. CDR1 and CDR2 from the germline V gene are SGHNT and YYREEE (reference sequence). The length of the CDR3 is 14 residues. The germline V and J ends were trimmed by 3 bases and 1 base, with 8 bases remaining between them. The CDR3 region is CASSSVGSGNTIYF. The CDR3 DNA follows: TGTGCCAGCAGCTCGGTGGGTTCTGGAAACACCATATATTTT.

The sample holds a few counts of this clone. The chain combines TRBV2 with TRBJ2-7; possibly TRBD2 for D (5 bases). Trimming removed 2 bases from V and 7 bases from J, with 12 bases in between. Per germline, CDR1 SNHLY and CDR2 FYNNEI. The CDR3 is 13 amino acids. DNA of the CDR3: TGTGCCAGCAGTGAACTCCTCGCGGGTGAGCAGTACTTC. It encodes CASSELLAGEQYF.

The chain recombines TRBV5-1 with TRBJ1-5; D unresolved. Looked up from germline, CDR1 is SGHRS and CDR2 is YFSETQ. CDR3 length: 17 residues. V was shortened by 0 bases and J by 0 bases, with 13 bases between the two germline ends. DNA of the CDR3: TGCGCCAGCAGCTTGGGGGCAGAGGGTTATAGCAATCAGCCCCAGCATTTT. This encodes CASSLGAEGYSNQPQHF.

The chain is built from TRBV4-2 and TRBJ2-3; D is ambiguous. V was shortened by 2 bases and J by 8 bases, with 5 bases between the two germline ends. Germline CDR1 and CDR2: LGHNA and YNFKEQ. The length of the CDR3 is 11 residues. This CDR3 reads CASSQSPTQYF. CDR3 DNA: TGTGCCAGCAGCCAAAGTCCTACGCAGTATTTT.

This clone was detected only a few times. The CDR3 DNA reads as TGTGCCAGCCCCGCAACCCTCTCCGGCTTTGACACTGAAGCTTTCTTT. Translation: CASPATLSGFDTEAFF. V is TRBV6-6 and J is TRBJ1-1; the D is unclear. CDR1 and CDR2 from the germline V gene are MNHNY and SVGAGI (reference sequence). V was trimmed by 8 bases and J by 3 bases, leaving 22 bases between them. The CDR3 is made up of 16 amino acids.

This chain links TRBV7-9 with TRBJ1-6, with D perhaps matching TRBD1 (6 bases). With 4 bases removed from V and 7 bases from J, the gap between germline ends came to 14 bases. The germline CDR1 and CDR2 sequences are SEHNR and FQNEAQ (reference sequence). The CDR3 length is 15 residues. The CDR3 sequence: CASSSRSQGNSPLHF. CDR3 DNA: TGTGCCAGCAGCTCTCGGAGCCAGGGGAATTCACCCCTCCACTTT.

This clone was counted ten times or more. This chain connects TRBV28 to TRBJ1-6; the D gene is possibly TRBD1 (5 bases). V was pared by 3 bases and J by 7 bases, with 10 bases between. Germline V lookup: CDR1 MDHEN, CDR2 SYDVKM. CDR3 length equals 14 residues. The CDR3 nucleotides are TGTGCCAGCAGTTTTACGGGGGGAAATTCACCCCTCCACTTT. It translates to CASSFTGGNSPLHF.

The rearrangement links TRBV27 to TRBJ2-7; 7 bases agree with TRBD1. CDR1 is MNHEY and CDR2 is SMNVEV in the germline V gene (reference sequence). The CDR3 totals 14 residues. With V trimmed by 5 bases and J by 4 bases, 8 bases remained unmatched. The CDR3 spells CASSQTGEPYEQYV. In DNA form, the CDR3 reads TGTGCCAGCAGTCAAACAGGGGAACCTTACGAGCAGTACGTC.

This rearrangement joins TRBV4-2 to TRBJ1-4; TRBD1 might be the D (5 bases). The CDR3 consists of 19 residues. V lost 0 bases and J lost 6, with 23 bases in between. Germline V CDR1 and CDR2: LGHNA, YNFKEQ. This chain's CDR3 is CASSQDVLAGSEDDEKLFF. Written as DNA, the CDR3 is TGTGCCAGCAGCCAAGATGTCCTGGCAGGGTCTGAAGATGATGAAAAACTGTTTTTT.

This clone was counted between two and nine times. The chain has TRBV19 and TRBJ1-3; D gene uncertain. Per germline, CDR1 LNHDA and CDR2 SQIVND (reference sequence). V shed 4 bases and J shed 0 bases, with 16 bases lying between them. This CDR3 has 17 residues. The CDR3: CASSRSEGPTSGNTIYF. CDR3 nucleotide sequence: TGTGCCAGTAGTAGAAGCGAAGGCCCCACCTCTGGAAACACCATATATTTT.

The CDR3 DNA follows: TGTGCCAGCAGCGTGGGGACTATAACCTACAATGAGCAGTTCTTC. Translation gives CASSVGTITYNEQFF. The chain combines TRBV9 with TRBJ2-1; 7 bases align to TRBD2. V lost 2 bases and J lost 2; bases outside the gene matches: 4. Germline assignment: CDR1 SGDLS and CDR2 YYNGEE. CDR3 length equals 15 residues.

The V and J genes are TRBV18 and TRBJ1-4; TRBD1 matches at 7 bases. The germline V gene has CDR1 KGHSH and CDR2 LQKENI. The CDR3 runs to 13 residues. Trimming took 8 bases from V and 6 from J; bases not matched to a gene: 6. Here the CDR3 reads CASVGDRDEKLFF. The CDR3 coding sequence is TGTGCCAGCGTGGGTGACAGGGATGAAAAACTGTTTTTT.

This rearrangement joins TRBV20-1 to TRBJ2-7; D is undetermined. Trimming removed 1 base from V and 2 bases from J, with 3 bases in between. CDR3 length: 11 residues. The germline gives CDR1 DFQATT, CDR2 SNEGSKA (reference sequence). As DNA, the CDR3 is TGCAGTGCTAGAGTCCCCTACGAGCAGTACTTC. Residues: CSARVPYEQYF.

The chain is built from TRBV20-1 and TRBJ2-7; D possibly corresponds to TRBD1 (5 bases). Germline V gives CDR1 DFQATT, CDR2 SNEGSKA (reference sequence). V was shortened by 6 bases and J by 7 bases, with 13 bases between the two germline ends. The CDR3 has 11 residues. CDR3 nucleotide sequence: TGCAGTGCCCAGGGCCCCAAGGAGCAGTACGTC. It codes for CSAQGPKEQYV.

This chain uses TRBV9 with TRBJ2-3, with 8 bases lining up with TRBD2. Germline lookup yields CDR1 SGDLS and CDR2 YYNGEE. Trimming cost V 5 bases and J 0 bases; bases outside gene matches: 8. The CDR3 spans 16 residues. The CDR3 DNA sequence: TGTGCCAGCAGTTCGAGCGGGGGCGGGAGCACAGATACGCAGTATTTT. Translated: CASSSSGGGSTDTQYF.

The genes are TRBV15 and TRBJ2-7; 10 nucleotides match TRBD2. The CDR3 sequence is 14 residues long. V was pared by 5 bases and J by 3 bases, with 4 bases of the junction left unmatched. CDR1 LNHNV and CDR2 YYDKDF come from the germline V gene (reference sequence). In DNA form, the CDR3 reads TGTGCCACCAGCGTGGCTAGCGGGGGCTACGAGCAGTACGTC. This gives the protein CATSVASGGYEQYV.

The CDR3 sequence: CASSPPPPSYEQYF. Here the CDR3 DNA reads TGTGCCAGCAGTCCTCCTCCGCCCTCCTACGAGCAGTACTTC. The chain has TRBV6-5 and TRBJ2-7; D unclear. The CDR3 consists of 14 residues. Germline values: CDR1 MNHEY, CDR2 SVGAGI. The V gene lost 5 bases and the J gene lost 0 bases, with 11 bases spanning the gap.

This clone appeared once. The chain carries TRBV7-3 and TRBJ1-1, with D possibly being TRBD1 (5 bases). CDR3 length equals 16 residues. Germline V gene lookup returns CDR1 SGHTA and CDR2 FQGTGA. V shed 3 bases and J shed 0 bases, with 14 bases lying between them. The CDR3 DNA follows: TGTGCCAGCAGCTTGCAACCGACAGCCATGAACACTGAAGCTTTCTTT. It yields the protein CASSLQPTAMNTEAFF.

The rearrangement links TRBV27 to TRBJ2-7; D call uncertain. The CDR3 contains 13 residues. Germline V lookup: CDR1 MNHEY, CDR2 SMNVEV (reference sequence). The V end was cut by 2 bases, the J end by 2 bases, with 7 bases between. The CDR3 sequence: CASSLQQTYEQYF. In DNA form, the CDR3 reads TGTGCCAGCAGTTTACAGCAGACCTACGAGCAGTACTTC.

The V call is TRBV25-1, the J call TRBJ2-3; possibly TRBD1 for D (6 bases). The V end was cut by 3 bases, the J end by 4 bases, with 17 bases between. Looked up from germline, CDR1 is MGHDK and CDR2 is SYGVNS. There are 16 residues in the CDR3. The CDR3 DNA is TGTGCCAGCAGTGACCCCAGGACAGTCGAGGCAGATACGCAGTATTTT. It translates to CASSDPRTVEADTQYF.